Below are 15 T cell receptor beta chains sequenced from a single sample in a study of blood T cell repertoires in COVID-19. Only in-frame clones appear in the TCRdb table, and some are missing; sequencing was by immunoSEQ multiplex PCR. The table shows a few hundred thousand clones, with approximately 85% occurring only once. The source material was PBMCs or T cells enriched from blood (not recorded which). These receptors originate from a man aged 30-40 years who had recovered from COVID-19.

CDR3 nucleotide sequence: TGTGCCAGCAGTGAACCCAGGGTGGGCGGGGAGCTGTTTTTT. It yields the protein CASSEPRVGGELFF. The chain is built from TRBV2 and TRBJ2-2; D may be TRBD1 (5 bases). The CDR3 contains 14 residues. In germline, CDR1 is SNHLY, CDR2 FYNNEI. The V gene lost 2 bases and the J gene lost 7 bases, with 11 bases spanning the gap. Based on the CDR3 plus reference TRBV2 and TRBJ2-2, the full variable domain is EPEVTQTPSHQVTQMGQEVILRCVPISNHLYFYWYRQILGQKVEFLVSFYNNEISEKSEIFDDQFSVERPDGSNFTLKIRSTKLEDSAMYFCASSEPRVGGELFFGEGSRLTVL.

The chain carries TRBV4-1 and TRBJ1-1, with 8 bases matching TRBD1. Germline values: CDR1 MGHRA, CDR2 YSYEKL. CDR3 size: 15 residues. Unmatched junction bases numbered 6, after V lost 3 bases and J lost 3 bases. The CDR3 is CASSQDDRGDTEAFF. The CDR3, as DNA: TGCGCCAGCAGCCAGGATGACAGGGGAGACACTGAAGCTTTCTTT.

The count of this clone is one. CDR3 sequence: CASSLIGEGEQFF. CDR3 DNA: TGCGCCAGCAGCTTGATAGGGGAGGGGGAGCAGTTCTTC. The chain joins TRBV5-1 to TRBJ2-1, with 7 nucleotides matching TRBD2. Germline CDR1 SGHRS, CDR2 YFSETQ. J lost 10 bases, V lost 1 base, and 5 bases had no gene match. This CDR3 spans 13 amino acids. Combining the CDR3 with reference TRBV5-1 and TRBJ2-1 gives the whole variable domain KAGVTQTPRYLIKTRGQQVTLSCSPISGHRSVSWYQQTPGQGLQFLFEYFSETQRNKGNFPGRFSGRQFSNSRSEMNVSTLELGDSALYLCASSLIGEGEQFFGPGTRLTVL.

This chain links TRBV21-1 with TRBJ2-7; TRBD1 is the table's D call, not checked against the DNA. TRBV21-1 is classified as a pseudogene. This CDR3 has 19 residues. CDR3 DNA: TGTGCCAGCAGCAAACTAGGGCAGGGCTGCCAGTCAGGCTCCTACGAGCAGTACTTC. Translation: CASSKLGQGCQSGSYEQYF.

This chain joins TRBV4-1 and TRBJ2-7; TRBD2 matches at 7 bases. The CDR3 sequence is 15 residues long. The ends lost 4 bases at V and 2 bases at J; junction bases unmatched: 8. CDR1 and CDR2 (germline): MGHRA, YSYEKL. In nucleotides, the CDR3 is TGCGCCAGCAGCCCTTGGGGGGGAGAGACCTACGAGCAGTACTTC. As protein: CASSPWGGETYEQYF.

The CDR3 protein is CASLLAGGFGELFF. The CDR3 region has the DNA TGTGCCAGTTTACTAGCGGGGGGTTTCGGGGAGCTGTTTTTT. This chain connects TRBV9 to TRBJ2-2; TRBD2 agrees at 12 bases. V was pared by 8 bases and J by 7 bases, with 6 bases of the junction left unmatched. There are 14 residues in the CDR3. Per the germline V gene, CDR1 is SGDLS and CDR2 is YYNGEE.

This clone is a singleton in its sample. CDR3 sequence (DNA): TGTGCCAGCAGCCCACTAGCGGGGCCCACCGGGGAGCTGTTTTTT. This encodes CASSPLAGPTGELFF. V gene TRBV7-2 combines with J gene TRBJ2-2; 10 nucleotides agree with TRBD2. The CDR3 has 15 residues. Germline CDR1 and CDR2: SGHTA and FQGNSA. J lost 4 bases, V lost 5 bases, and 4 bases had no gene match.

The genes are TRBV7-2 and TRBJ1-2, with D hard to call. There are 14 residues in the CDR3. Germline CDR1 and CDR2: SGHTA and FQGNSA. V was shortened by 2 bases and J by 3 bases, with 10 bases between the two germline ends. CDR3 coding DNA: TGTGCCAGCAGCTTACGGGTAGACGACTATGGCTACACCTTC. Residues: CASSLRVDDYGYTF. Filled out from reference TRBV7-2 and TRBJ1-2, the complete variable domain reads GAGVSQSPSNKVTEKGKDVELRCDPISGHTALYWYRQSLGQGLEFLIYFQGNSAPDKSGLPSDRFSAERTGGSVSTLTIQRTQQEDSAVYLCASSLRVDDYGYTFGSGTRLTVV.

This clone has just a few counts. The chain employs TRBV7-2 and TRBJ2-7, with D possibly matching TRBD2 (7 bases). CDR3 length equals 15 residues. Germline CDR1 SGHTA, CDR2 FQGNSA. The V gene lost 5 bases and the J gene lost 2 bases, with 16 bases spanning the gap. CDR3 DNA sequence: TGTGCCAGCAGCATCACGGGGGGCATAACCTACGAGCAGTACTTC. As protein: CASSITGGITYEQYF. Supplemented by reference TRBV7-2 and TRBJ2-7, the full variable domain reads GAGVSQSPSNKVTEKGKDVELRCDPISGHTALYWYRQSLGQGLEFLIYFQGNSAPDKSGLPSDRFSAERTGGSVSTLTIQRTQQEDSAVYLCASSITGGITYEQYFGPGTRLTVT.

The rearrangement links TRBV11-2 to TRBJ1-6; tentative D call: TRBD1 (5 bases). Germline assignment: CDR1 SGHAT and CDR2 FQNNGV. This CDR3 has 17 amino acids. V was cut by 1 base and J by 7 bases, with 17 bases left in between. CDR3 loop: CASSLAPVVRVNSPLHF. The CDR3 DNA reads as TGTGCCAGCAGCTTAGCCCCTGTAGTCAGGGTGAATTCACCCCTCCACTTT.

The rearrangement uses TRBV6-5 and TRBJ2-6, with D maybe TRBD2 (5 bases). The CDR3 has 13 amino acids. Germline CDR1 is MNHEY and CDR2 is SVGAGI. V was cut by 10 bases and J by 0 bases, with 7 bases left in between. The CDR3 DNA reads TGTGCCACCCGGGACTCTGGGGCCAACGTCCTGACTTTC. Its translation: CATRDSGANVLTF.

The gene calls are TRBV29-1 and TRBJ1-2, with D tentatively TRBD1 (6 bases). V was cut by 5 bases and J by 4 bases, with 20 bases left in between. CDR3 length: 15 amino acids. Germline-derived CDR1 and CDR2 are SQVTM and ANQGSEA. This CDR3 is CSVSITGRGPYGYTF. CDR3 nucleotides: TGCAGCGTTTCCATAACAGGGAGAGGACCCTATGGCTACACCTTC.

This clone appeared a few times. CDR3 sequence reads: CASSQDPQTKGGYTF. CDR3 nucleotide sequence: TGCGCCAGCAGCCAAGATCCTCAGACTAAGGGTGGCTACACCTTC. The chain carries TRBV4-3 and TRBJ1-2; D not certain. Germline V gene data show CDR1 as LGHNA and CDR2 as YSLEER. V gave up 0 bases and J gave up 7 bases, with 15 bases separating them. The CDR3 covers 15 residues.

The V and J genes are TRBV19 and TRBJ1-1; the D gene is possibly TRBD1 (6 bases). The germline gives CDR1 LNHDA, CDR2 SQIVND (reference sequence). V lost 6 bases and J lost 0, with 11 bases in between. The CDR3 extends over 14 amino acids. CDR3 amino acids: CASSSGTMNTEAFF. The DNA for the CDR3 is TGTGCCAGTAGCTCCGGGACAATGAACACTGAAGCTTTCTTT.

For the CDR3, the DNA is TGTGCCAGCAGCTTAGACAGGAATTCCTATGGCTACACCTTC. Encoded protein: CASSLDRNSYGYTF. The chain has TRBV7-9 and TRBJ1-2, with a tentative D call TRBD1 (5 bases). This CDR3 region has 14 residues. Germline V gene sequence: CDR1 SEHNR, CDR2 FQNEAQ (reference sequence). Trimming stripped 1 base from V and 4 bases from J, with 10 bases between.